The rows below give T cell receptor beta chains drawn from one sample of a study of T cells in Graves' hyperthyroidism and ophthalmopathy. TCRdb used MiXCR to reprocess the multiplex PCR reads, holding one entry per CDR3 protein. The table has about 640,000 distinct CDR3 sequences, around 20% seen once; the top ten hold roughly 30%. Material: blood. The receptors here all came from a man aged 25 to 45 with Graves' ophthalmopathy. The CDR3 runs from the conserved cysteine through the conserved F or W. Each record gives: clone size, V gene, J gene, D gene, CDR3 DNA, CDR3 protein. A D gene is named only where the DNA matches it firmly. Size is omitted from some rows. Given values are once, few, many or a class for expanded clones.

.	TRBV5-5	TRBJ2-1	TRBD2	TGTGCCAGCAGCTTGGCCAGTGCGGGAGATCTGTTCTTC	CASSLASAGDLFF
.	TRBV9	TRBJ1-2	TRBD1	TGTGCCAGCAGCGTAGGCCAGGGGGCAATGATTGGCTACACCTTC	CASSVGQGAMIGYTF
.	TRBV7-9	TRBJ2-7	.	TGTGCCAGCAGCTTCTTAGAGGCCTACGAGCAGTACTTC	CASSFLEAYEQYF
few	TRBV5-1	TRBJ2-3	TRBD1	TGCGCCAGCAGCGCGGGACAGGTTTTTAAAGATACGCAGTATTTT	CASSAGQVFKDTQYF
.	TRBV19	TRBJ2-3	TRBD1	TGTGCCAGTAGTACGGTAGGGGGCGAAGATACGCAGTATTTT	CASSTVGGEDTQYF
.	TRBV28	TRBJ1-6	.	TGTGCCAGCAGCACAGGTGGGGGTGGGGAATCACCCCTCCACTTT	CASSTGGGGESPLHF
few	TRBV12-3/TRBV12-4	TRBJ2-4	.	TGTGCCAGCAGTCCCCCGGGAGTAGCCAAAAACATTCAGTACTTC	CASSPPGVAKNIQYF
.	TRBV7-9	TRBJ2-7	.	TGTGCCAGCAGCTTAGTGGGCCACAACTCCTACGAGCAGTACTTC	CASSLVGHNSYEQYF
few	TRBV7-6	TRBJ1-1	TRBD1	TGTGCCAGCAGCTTAATGACAGGGGGCACTGAAGCTTTCTTT	CASSLMTGGTEAFF
.	TRBV2	TRBJ2-5	TRBD1	TGTGCCAGCAGTGATAGGGGGCTGGAGACCCAGTACTTC	CASSDRGLETQYF
.	TRBV27	TRBJ2-7	TRBD2	TGTGCCAGCAGTTTATTTAGCGGGAGGGGGTACGAGCAGTACTTC	CASSLFSGRGYEQYF
.	TRBV5-1	TRBJ2-5	TRBD1	TGCGCCAGCACCAACCGGGACAGGGGGCTTGAGACCCAGTACTTC	CASTNRDRGLETQYF
few	TRBV7-3	TRBJ2-1	.	TGTGCCAGCAGCCCCGGCGGGGTGAATGAGCAGTTCTTC	CASSPGGVNEQFF
few	TRBV11-2	TRBJ2-1	.	TGTGCCAGCAGCTCACTTAAGGGAACCTACAATGAGCAGTTCTTC	CASSSLKGTYNEQFF
few	TRBV20-1	TRBJ2-1	TRBD1	TGCAGTGCTTCCGGGACAGGGGGCGGGCAAACACACAATGAGCAGTTCTTC	CSASGTGGGQTHNEQFF
few	TRBV20-1	TRBJ1-6	.	TGCAGTGCAACCGGGACTGGAAATTCACCCCTCCACTTT	CSATGTGNSPLHF
few	TRBV20-1	TRBJ2-1	.	TGCAGTGCTAGAGATAGGGCTAGCGTGTCTGATGAGCAGTTCTTC	CSARDRASVSDEQFF
many	TRBV11-2	TRBJ1-2	TRBD1	TGTGCCAGCAGCCCAAATCGGGACAGGGGGCCACATCGGGATGGCTACACCTTC	CASSPNRDRGPHRDGYTF
.	TRBV6-1	TRBJ1-5	TRBD1	TGTGCCAGCAGTCCGGGAGACAGGGTATATCAGCCCCAGCATTTT	CASSPGDRVYQPQHF
few	TRBV13	TRBJ2-1	TRBD1	TGTGCCAGCAGCTTCCGAACAGGGGGCATTGGCAATGAGCAGTTCTTC	CASSFRTGGIGNEQFF
.	TRBV24-1	TRBJ2-7	TRBD2	TGTGCCACCAGTGATGGGCTTAACGGGAGGGCAGACGAGCAGTACTTC	CATSDGLNGRADEQYF
.	TRBV6-2/TRBV6-3	TRBJ2-3	.	TGTGCCAGCAGTCTTGACTTGGATACGCAGTATTTT	CASSLDLDTQYF